This passage covers 9 T cell receptor beta chains from one sample sequenced in a study of regulatory T cells in long-lasting Graves disease. Time point given: newly diagnosed GD, antithyroid drugs for less than 3 months. After RNA was extracted from PBMCs, the TCR library was made from it. Construction of the TCR beta libraries employed iRepertoire HTBI primers in conjunction with Arm-PCR of CDR3 regions. TCRdb reanalysed the multiplex PCR reads using MiXCR and keeps one entry per CDR3 protein. The sample lists about 620,000 distinct CDR3 sequences, approximately 15% occurring once. The same specimen was also included in a second study, on T cells in Graves' hyperthyroidism and ophthalmopathy.

Material: peripheral blood mononuclear cells (PBMCs), obtained at new diagnosis, from a patient treated with antithyroid drugs. These receptors were collected from a woman aged 25 to 39 with Graves disease.

Worth noting for this clonotype: A much larger clone sits a single nucleotide away, making a read error possible. The genes are TRBV24-1 and TRBJ2-3; 8 nucleotides align to TRBD1. This CDR3 region has 19 residues. Germline values: CDR1 KGHDR, CDR2 SFDVKD. The CDR3: CATSDLRDRRLGTTNTQYF. The CDR3, as DNA: TGTGCCACCAGTGATTTGCGGGACAGGAGGTTGGGAACCACAAATACGCAGTATTTT.

This clonotype was found a few times. The gene calls are TRBV7-8 and TRBJ2-7, with no clear D. Germline loops: CDR1 SGHVS, CDR2 FQNEAQ. The CDR3 is 13 residues long. V was trimmed by 1 base and J by 7 bases, leaving 11 bases between them. CDR3 sequence: CASSLGVDYEQYF. CDR3 sequence (DNA): TGTGCCAGCAGCTTAGGGGTGGATTATGAGCAGTACTTC. Drawing the rest from reference TRBV7-8 and TRBJ2-7, the complete variable domain is GAGVSQSPRYKVAKRGQDVALRCDPISGHVSLFWYQQALGQGPEFLTYFQNEAQLDKSGLPSDRFFAERPEGSVSTLKIQRTQQEDSAVYLCASSLGVDYEQYFGPGTRLTVT.

This sequence joins TRBV28 and TRBJ1-2; possibly TRBD1 for D (5 bases). Germline V gene data show CDR1 as MDHEN and CDR2 as SYDVKM. V was shortened by 1 base and J by 5 bases, with 11 bases between the two germline ends. CDR3 length: 14 amino acids. CDR3 sequence (DNA): TGTGCCAGCAGTTTATTGGCAGGGTATTATGGCTACACCTTC. As protein: CASSLLAGYYGYTF.

This clonotype was observed a few times. The gene calls are TRBV7-2 and TRBJ1-5, with a weak D call TRBD1 (6 bases). Germline V gene sequence: CDR1 SGHTA, CDR2 FQGNSA. The CDR3 sequence is 15 residues long. V shed 3 bases and J shed 1 base, with 10 bases lying between them. DNA for the CDR3: TGTGCCAGCAGCTTTTCGCAGGGGAGCAATCAGCCCCAGCATTTT. It yields the protein CASSFSQGSNQPQHF.

This clonotype was seen ten or more times. The gene calls are TRBV20-1 and TRBJ2-7, with 8 bases identical to TRBD2. Per the germline V gene, CDR1 is DFQATT and CDR2 is SNEGSKA (reference sequence). The V segment lost 0 bases and the J segment 12 bases; nucleotides outside the gene matches: 7. CDR3 length equals 12 residues. The CDR3 sequence is CSARDQTSVPYF. CDR3 sequence (DNA): TGCAGTGCTAGAGATCAGACTAGCGTTCCGTACTTC.

A few counts support this clonotype. The J gene is TRBJ1-4, the V gene TRBV18; 9 bases map to TRBD1. CDR3 length: 13 residues. Germline V gene sequence: CDR1 KGHSH, CDR2 LQKENI. Losses at the gene ends were 4 bases for V and 8 bases for J; bases not matched to a gene: 2. This CDR3 is CASSHRGLEKLFF. The DNA of the CDR3 is TGTGCCAGCTCACACAGGGGGCTCGAAAAACTGTTTTTT.

This clonotype has ten or more counts. The V call is TRBV28, the J call TRBJ2-7; TRBD1 agrees at 11 bases. Germline lookup yields CDR1 MDHEN and CDR2 SYDVKM. CDR3 length equals 18 residues. J lost 2 bases, V lost 0 bases, and 9 bases had no gene match. CDR3 in amino acids: CASSLWGQGVIRPYEQYF. In DNA, the CDR3 is TGTGCCAGCAGTTTATGGGGACAGGGGGTGATACGACCCTACGAGCAGTACTTC.

The V and J genes are TRBV20-1 and TRBJ2-5; 10 nucleotides match TRBD1. This CDR3 comprises 16 residues. Unmatched junction bases numbered 9, after V lost 0 bases and J lost 5 bases. Germline V gives CDR1 DFQATT, CDR2 SNEGSKA (reference sequence). This CDR3 reads CSARDFRGQGRETQYF. The CDR3 bases are TGCAGTGCTAGAGATTTTAGGGGACAGGGGAGGGAGACCCAGTACTTC.

This clonotype was recorded at least ten times. The genes are TRBV11-2 and TRBJ2-7; D is unresolved. CDR1 is SGHAT, CDR2 FQNNGV, per germline. V lost 3 bases and J lost 3, with 21 bases in between. This CDR3 is built from 17 residues. In DNA form, the CDR3 reads TGTGCCAGCAGCTTTAAGATTACGCAGTCCTACTTCTACGAGCAGTACTTC. Amino acid sequence: CASSFKITQSYFYEQYF. Filled out from reference TRBV11-2 and TRBJ2-7, the complete variable domain reads EAGVAQSPRYKIIEKRQSVAFWCNPISGHATLYWYQQILGQGPKLLIQFQNNGVVDDSQLPKDRFSAERLKGVDSTLKIQPAKLEDSAVYLCASSFKITQSYFYEQYFGPGTRLTVT.